This TCR beta chain was sequenced in a study of blood T cell repertoires in COVID-19. On the study more broadly: Sources were T cells, B-cell-depleted T cells, or PBMCs; the material itself was cDNA or gDNA.

This CDR3 contains 14 residues. CDR1 and CDR2 (germline): SGHNT, YYREEE (reference sequence). V lost 1 base and J lost 5; bases outside the gene matches: 5. The table came from immunoSEQ multiplex PCR; TCRdb's copy has only in-frame clones and leaves some out. The sample shows about 240,000 clones, approximately 83% of them seen only once. The V gene is TRBV5-4, the J gene TRBJ2-5, with TRBD1 matching 7 bases. Sequencing was carried out using PBMCs or T cells enriched from blood (not recorded which). This sequence originates from a woman aged 40 to 50 with acute COVID-19. CDR3 loop: CASSLPTGIETQYF. CDR3 DNA sequence: TGTGCCAGCAGCTTGCCGACAGGGATTGAGACCCAGTACTTC.